This TCR beta chain was sequenced during a study of blood T cells in healthy people across ages. Germline V lookup: CDR1 MGHRA, CDR2 YSYEKL. The CDR3 has 16 amino acids. Trimming removed 0 bases from V and 4 bases from J, with 13 bases in between. A second PCR, run for about 7 to 11 cycles, used a sample-barcoded 5' primer plus a J-beta primer mix. TCRdb fed the 5' RACE reads into MiXCR, producing one record per CDR3 protein. The table includes about 580,000 distinct CDR3 sequences, more than 45% detected once. This clonotype was seen many times. The sample consisted of blood. This chain uses TRBV4-1 with TRBJ2-1; TRBD2 might be the D (5 bases). This sequence was found in a man at least 80 years old in good health. The CDR3 region is CASSQDGLNGYNEQFF. CDR3 DNA sequence: TGCGCCAGCAGCCAAGACGGACTGAATGGATACAATGAGCAGTTCTTC.